The T cell receptor (beta chain) under discussion was sequenced for a study of beta chain features in type 1 diabetes. Study-wide context: Age and gender were similar between patients and healthy donors, as were cell yields. The study, taken as a whole, reports: There was a moderate but significant shortening of TCRB CDR3s in all four CD4+ subsets of Type 1 diabetes patients. Naive, central memory and Treg TCRB repertoires appeared more alike in patients than in healthy donors.

Worth noting for this clone: Its specificity is unknown.

Isolated RNA was reverse transcribed in full, so expressed TCRB transcripts were sequenced. Generated by immunoSEQ multiplex PCR, the TCRdb table keeps only in-frame clones and is missing some. This table has 300,000 to 400,000 clones, approximately 13% appearing once. Germline V lookup: CDR1 SGHTA, CDR2 FQGNSA. This CDR3 is built from 17 residues. The junction had 8 bases not matched to a gene; V was cut back by 4 bases and J by 4 bases. The source is a woman between 18 and 30 years old with type 1 diabetes. Sample: naive CD4+ T cells from blood. This chain links TRBV7-2 with TRBJ2-3; 13 bases match TRBD2. In nucleotides, the CDR3 is TGTGCCAGCAGCTCCGCCCCGGGACTAGCGGGACCAGATACGCAGTATTTT. Amino acids: CASSSAPGLAGPDTQYF.